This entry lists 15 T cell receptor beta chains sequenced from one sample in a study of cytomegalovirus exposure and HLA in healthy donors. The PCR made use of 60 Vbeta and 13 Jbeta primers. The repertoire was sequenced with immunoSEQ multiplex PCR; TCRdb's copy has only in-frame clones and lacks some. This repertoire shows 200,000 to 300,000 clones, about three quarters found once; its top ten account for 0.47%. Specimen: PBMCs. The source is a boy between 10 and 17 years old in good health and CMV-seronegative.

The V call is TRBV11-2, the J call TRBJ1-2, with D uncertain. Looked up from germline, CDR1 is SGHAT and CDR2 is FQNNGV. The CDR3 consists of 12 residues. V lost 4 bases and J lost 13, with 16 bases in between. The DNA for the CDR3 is TGTGCCAGCAGCTACCCTCCGGGAGCTTGCACCTTC. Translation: CASSYPPGACTF. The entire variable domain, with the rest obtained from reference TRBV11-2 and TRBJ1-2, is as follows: EAGVAQSPRYKIIEKRQSVAFWCNPISGHATLYWYQQILGQGPKLLIQFQNNGVVDDSQLPKDRFSAERLKGVDSTLKIQPAKLEDSAVYLCASSYPPGACTFGSGTRLTVV.

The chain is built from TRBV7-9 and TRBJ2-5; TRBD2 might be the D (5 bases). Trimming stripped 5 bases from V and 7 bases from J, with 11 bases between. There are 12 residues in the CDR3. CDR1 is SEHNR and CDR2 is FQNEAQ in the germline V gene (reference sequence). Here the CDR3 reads CASSVGDGTQYF. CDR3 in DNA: TGTGCCAGCAGCGTGGGAGACGGGACCCAGTACTTC.

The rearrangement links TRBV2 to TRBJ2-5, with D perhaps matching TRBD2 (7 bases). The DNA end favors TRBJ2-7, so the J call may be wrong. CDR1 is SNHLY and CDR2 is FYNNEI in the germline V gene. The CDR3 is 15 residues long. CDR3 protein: CASSEAWGGSYEQYF. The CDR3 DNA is TGTGCCAGCAGTGAAGCCTGGGGGGGCTCTTACGAGCAGTACTTC.

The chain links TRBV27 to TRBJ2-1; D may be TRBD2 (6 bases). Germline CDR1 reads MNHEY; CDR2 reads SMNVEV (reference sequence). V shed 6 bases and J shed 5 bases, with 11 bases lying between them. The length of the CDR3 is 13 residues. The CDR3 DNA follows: TGTGCCAGCAGCCCTAGCGCGAACAATGAGCAGTTCTTC. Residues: CASSPSANNEQFF.

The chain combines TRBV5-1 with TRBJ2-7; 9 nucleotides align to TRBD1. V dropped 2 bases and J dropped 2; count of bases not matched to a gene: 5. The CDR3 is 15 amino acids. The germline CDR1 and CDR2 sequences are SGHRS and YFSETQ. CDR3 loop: CASSLLGQGPYEQYF. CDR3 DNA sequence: TGCGCCAGCAGCTTATTAGGACAGGGGCCCTACGAGCAGTACTTC.

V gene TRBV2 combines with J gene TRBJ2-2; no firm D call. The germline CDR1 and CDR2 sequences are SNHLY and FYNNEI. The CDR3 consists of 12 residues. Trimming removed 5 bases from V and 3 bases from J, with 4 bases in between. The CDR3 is CASSRDTGELFF. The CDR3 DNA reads TGTGCCAGCAGTCGAGACACCGGGGAGCTGTTTTTT.

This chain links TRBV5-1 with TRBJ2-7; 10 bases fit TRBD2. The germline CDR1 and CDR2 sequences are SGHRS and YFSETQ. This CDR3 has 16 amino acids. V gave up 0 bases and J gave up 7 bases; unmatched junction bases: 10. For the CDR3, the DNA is TGCGCCAGCAGCTTGGCGATACTAGCGGGACCGAGGGAGCAGTACTTC. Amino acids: CASSLAILAGPREQYF.

CDR3 nucleotides: TGTGCCAGCAGGACCCTTCAGGGGGGCTACACCTTC. It specifies CASRTLQGGYTF. The rearrangement joins TRBV6-1 to TRBJ1-2; the D gene is possibly TRBD1 (6 bases). V lost 6 bases to trimming and J lost 8 bases, with 13 bases between them. CDR1 and CDR2 from the germline V gene are MNHNS and SASEGT. This CDR3 is 12 amino acids long.

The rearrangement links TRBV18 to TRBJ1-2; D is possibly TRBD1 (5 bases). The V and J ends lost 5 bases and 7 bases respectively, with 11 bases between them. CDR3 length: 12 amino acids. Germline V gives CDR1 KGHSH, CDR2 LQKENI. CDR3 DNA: TGTGCCAGCTCAAAAGGGGATGTTGGCTACACCTTC. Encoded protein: CASSKGDVGYTF.

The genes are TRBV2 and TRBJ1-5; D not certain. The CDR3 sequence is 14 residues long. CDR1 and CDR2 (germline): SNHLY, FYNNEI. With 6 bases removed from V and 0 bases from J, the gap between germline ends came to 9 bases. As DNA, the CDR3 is TGTGCCAGCAGGACTTTATATAGCAATCAGCCCCAGCATTTT. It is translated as CASRTLYSNQPQHF.

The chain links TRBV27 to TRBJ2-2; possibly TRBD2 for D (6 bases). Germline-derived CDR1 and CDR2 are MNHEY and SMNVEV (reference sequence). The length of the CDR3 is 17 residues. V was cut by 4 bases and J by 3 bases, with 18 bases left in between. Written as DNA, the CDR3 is TGTGCCAGCAGTTCTTTATTGGGGGAGGTAGACACCGGGGAGCTGTTTTTT. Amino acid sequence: CASSSLLGEVDTGELFF.

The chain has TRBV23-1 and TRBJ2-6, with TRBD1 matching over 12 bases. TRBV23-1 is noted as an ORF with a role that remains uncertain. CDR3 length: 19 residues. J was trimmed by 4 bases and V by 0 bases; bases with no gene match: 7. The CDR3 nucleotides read TGCGCCAGCAGTCAATCGCCGGGACAGGGGGCGGAAGGGGCCAACGTCCTGACTTTC. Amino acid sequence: CASSQSPGQGAEGANVLTF.

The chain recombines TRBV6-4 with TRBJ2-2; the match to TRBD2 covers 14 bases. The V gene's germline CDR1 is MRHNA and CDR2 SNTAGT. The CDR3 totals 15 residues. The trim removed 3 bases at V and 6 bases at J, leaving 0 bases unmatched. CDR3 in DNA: TGTGCCAGCAGTGAGGGACTAGCGGGAGCCGGGGAGCTGTTTTTT. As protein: CASSEGLAGAGELFF.

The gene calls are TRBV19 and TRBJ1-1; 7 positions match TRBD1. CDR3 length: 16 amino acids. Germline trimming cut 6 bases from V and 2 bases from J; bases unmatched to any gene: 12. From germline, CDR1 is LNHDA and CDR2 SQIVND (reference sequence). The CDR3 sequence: CASRTGSLAVNTEAFF. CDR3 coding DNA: TGTGCCAGTAGGACAGGGTCACTAGCGGTTAACACTGAAGCTTTCTTT. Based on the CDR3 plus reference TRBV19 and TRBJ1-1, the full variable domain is DGGITQSPKYLFRKEGQNVTLSCEQNLNHDAMYWYRQDPGQGLRLIYYSQIVNDFQKGDIAEGYSVSREKKESFPLTVTSAQKNPTAFYLCASRTGSLAVNTEAFFGQGTRLTVV.

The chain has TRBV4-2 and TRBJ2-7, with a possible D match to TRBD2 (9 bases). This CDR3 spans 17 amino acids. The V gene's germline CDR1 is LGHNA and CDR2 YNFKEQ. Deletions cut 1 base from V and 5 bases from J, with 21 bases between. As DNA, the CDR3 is TGTGCCAGCAGCCAAGTCCCAGGGGGCGGGGGGGACCACGAGCAGTACTTC. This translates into CASSQVPGGGGDHEQYF.